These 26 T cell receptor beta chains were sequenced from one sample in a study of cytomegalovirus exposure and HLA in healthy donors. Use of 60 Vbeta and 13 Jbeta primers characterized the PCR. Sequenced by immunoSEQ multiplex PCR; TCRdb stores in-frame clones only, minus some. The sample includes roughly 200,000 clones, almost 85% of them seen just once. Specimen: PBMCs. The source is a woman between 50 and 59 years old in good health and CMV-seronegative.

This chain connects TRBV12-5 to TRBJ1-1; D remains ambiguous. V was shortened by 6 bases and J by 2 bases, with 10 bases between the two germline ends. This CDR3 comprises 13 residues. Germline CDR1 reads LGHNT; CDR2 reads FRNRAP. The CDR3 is CASGTTVNTEAFF. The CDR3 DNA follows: TGTGCTAGTGGCACCACAGTAAACACTGAAGCTTTCTTT. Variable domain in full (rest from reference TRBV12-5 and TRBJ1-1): DARVTQTPRHKVTEMGQEVTMRCQPILGHNTVFWYRQTMMQGLELLAYFRNRAPLDDSGMPKDRFSAEMPDATLATLKIQPSEPRDSAVYFCASGTTVNTEAFFGQGTRLTVV.

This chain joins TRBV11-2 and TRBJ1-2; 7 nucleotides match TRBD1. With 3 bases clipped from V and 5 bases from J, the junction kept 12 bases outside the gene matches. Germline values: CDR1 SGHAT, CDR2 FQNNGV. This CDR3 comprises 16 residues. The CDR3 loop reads CASSFNPGQQGYGYTF. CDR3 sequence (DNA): TGTGCCAGCAGCTTTAACCCGGGACAGCAAGGATATGGCTACACCTTC.

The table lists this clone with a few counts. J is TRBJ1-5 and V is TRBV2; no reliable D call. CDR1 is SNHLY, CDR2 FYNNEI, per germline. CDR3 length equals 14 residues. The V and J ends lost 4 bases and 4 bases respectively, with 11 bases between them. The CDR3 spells CASSGPGGNQPQHF. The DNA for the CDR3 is TGTGCCAGCAGTGGCCCCGGAGGGAATCAGCCCCAGCATTTT.

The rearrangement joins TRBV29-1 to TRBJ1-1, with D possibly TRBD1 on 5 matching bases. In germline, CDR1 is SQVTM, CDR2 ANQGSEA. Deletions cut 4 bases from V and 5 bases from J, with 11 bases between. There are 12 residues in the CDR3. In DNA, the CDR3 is TGCAGCGTTGTAGGCGGGGGAACTGAAGCTTTCTTT. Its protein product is CSVVGGGTEAFF.

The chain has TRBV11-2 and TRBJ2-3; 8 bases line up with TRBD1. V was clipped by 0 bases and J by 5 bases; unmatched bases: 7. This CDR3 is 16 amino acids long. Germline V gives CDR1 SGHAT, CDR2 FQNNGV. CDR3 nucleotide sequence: TGTGCCAGCAGCTTAGATTCCCAGGGGGCTGAAGATACGCAGTATTTT. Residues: CASSLDSQGAEDTQYF.

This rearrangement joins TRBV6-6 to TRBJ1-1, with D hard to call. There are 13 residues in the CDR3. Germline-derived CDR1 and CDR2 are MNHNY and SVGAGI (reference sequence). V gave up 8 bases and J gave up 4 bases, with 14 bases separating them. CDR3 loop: CASVRSFGTEAFF. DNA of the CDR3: TGTGCCAGCGTAAGGAGTTTTGGCACTGAAGCTTTCTTT.

The CDR3: CASSPDRAGYEQYF. Here the CDR3 DNA reads TGCGCCAGCAGCCCGGACAGGGCAGGCTACGAGCAGTACTTC. The rearrangement links TRBV5-1 to TRBJ2-7; 8 nucleotides match TRBD1. V trimming: 4 bases; J trimming: 3 bases; junction bases outside the gene matches: 6. In germline, CDR1 is SGHRS, CDR2 YFSETQ. This CDR3 has 14 residues.

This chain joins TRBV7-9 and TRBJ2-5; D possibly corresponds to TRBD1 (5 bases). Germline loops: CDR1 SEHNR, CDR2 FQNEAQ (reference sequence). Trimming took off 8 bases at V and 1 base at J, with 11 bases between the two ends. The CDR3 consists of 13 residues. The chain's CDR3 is CASGVDSQETQYF. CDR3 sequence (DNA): TGTGCCAGCGGCGTCGACAGCCAAGAGACCCAGTACTTC.

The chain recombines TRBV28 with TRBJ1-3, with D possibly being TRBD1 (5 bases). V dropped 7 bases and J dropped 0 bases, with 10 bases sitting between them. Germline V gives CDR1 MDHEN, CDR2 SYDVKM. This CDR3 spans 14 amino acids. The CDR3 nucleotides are TGTGCCAGCACCGGGGGTTTCTCTGGAAACACCATATATTTT. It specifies CASTGGFSGNTIYF.

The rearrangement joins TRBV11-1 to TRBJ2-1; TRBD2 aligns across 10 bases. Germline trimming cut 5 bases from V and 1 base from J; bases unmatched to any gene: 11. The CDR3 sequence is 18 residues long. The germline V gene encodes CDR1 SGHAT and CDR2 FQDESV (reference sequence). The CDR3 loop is CASSPDRKTSGSYNEQFF. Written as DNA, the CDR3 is TGTGCCAGCAGCCCCGATCGAAAGACTAGCGGGTCCTACAATGAGCAGTTCTTC.

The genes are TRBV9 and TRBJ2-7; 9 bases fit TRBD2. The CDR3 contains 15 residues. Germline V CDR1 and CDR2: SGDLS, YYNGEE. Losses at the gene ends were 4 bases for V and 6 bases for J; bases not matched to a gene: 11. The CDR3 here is CASSNSGREGREQYF. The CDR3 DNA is TGTGCCAGCAGCAACAGTGGGCGGGAGGGCCGCGAGCAGTACTTC.

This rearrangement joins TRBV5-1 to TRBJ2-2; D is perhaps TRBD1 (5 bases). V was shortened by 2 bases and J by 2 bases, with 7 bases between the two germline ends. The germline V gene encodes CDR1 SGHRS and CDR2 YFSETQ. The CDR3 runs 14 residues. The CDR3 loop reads CASSFQGNTGELFF. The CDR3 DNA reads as TGCGCCAGCAGCTTTCAGGGTAACACCGGGGAGCTGTTTTTT.

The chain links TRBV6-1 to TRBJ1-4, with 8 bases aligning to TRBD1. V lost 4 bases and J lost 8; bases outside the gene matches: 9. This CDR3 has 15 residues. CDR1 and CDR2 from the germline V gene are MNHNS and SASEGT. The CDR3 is CASSVNRGESEKLFF. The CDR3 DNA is TGTGCCAGCAGTGTTAACAGGGGGGAAAGCGAAAAACTGTTTTTT.

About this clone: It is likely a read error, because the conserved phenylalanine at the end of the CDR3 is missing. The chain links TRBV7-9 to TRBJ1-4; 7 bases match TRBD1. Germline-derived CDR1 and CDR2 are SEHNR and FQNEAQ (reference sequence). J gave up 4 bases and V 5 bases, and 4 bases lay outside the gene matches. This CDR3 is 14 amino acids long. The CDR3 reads CASSLGQDNEKLFL. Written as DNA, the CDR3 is TGTGCCAGCAGCCTCGGACAGGATAATGAAAAACTGTTTCTT.

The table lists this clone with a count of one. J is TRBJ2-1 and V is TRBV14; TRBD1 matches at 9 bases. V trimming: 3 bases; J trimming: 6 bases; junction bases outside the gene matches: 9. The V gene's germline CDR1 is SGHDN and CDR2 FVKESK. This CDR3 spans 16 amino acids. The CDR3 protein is CASSHLGQGFPNEQFF. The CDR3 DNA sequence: TGTGCCAGCAGCCATTTAGGACAGGGGTTCCCCAATGAGCAGTTCTTC.

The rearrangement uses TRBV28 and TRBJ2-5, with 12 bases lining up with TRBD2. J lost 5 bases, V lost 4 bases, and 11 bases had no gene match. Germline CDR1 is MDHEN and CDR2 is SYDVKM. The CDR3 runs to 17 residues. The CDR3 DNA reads TGTGCCAGCAGTTCACGGACTAGCGGGATCTCGCAGGAGACCCAGTACTTC. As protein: CASSSRTSGISQETQYF.

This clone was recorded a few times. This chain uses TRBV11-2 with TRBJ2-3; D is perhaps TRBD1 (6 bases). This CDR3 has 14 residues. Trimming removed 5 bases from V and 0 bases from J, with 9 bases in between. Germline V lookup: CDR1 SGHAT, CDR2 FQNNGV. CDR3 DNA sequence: TGTGCCAGCAGCCCACAGGGTAGCACAGATACGCAGTATTTT. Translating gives CASSPQGSTDTQYF.

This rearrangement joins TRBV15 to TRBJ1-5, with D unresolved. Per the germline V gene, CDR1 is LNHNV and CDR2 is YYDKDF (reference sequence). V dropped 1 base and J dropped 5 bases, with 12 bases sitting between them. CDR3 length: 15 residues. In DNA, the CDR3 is TGTGCCACCAGCAGAGTAGTGGGAGACTATCAGCCCCAGCATTTT. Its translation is CATSRVVGDYQPQHF.

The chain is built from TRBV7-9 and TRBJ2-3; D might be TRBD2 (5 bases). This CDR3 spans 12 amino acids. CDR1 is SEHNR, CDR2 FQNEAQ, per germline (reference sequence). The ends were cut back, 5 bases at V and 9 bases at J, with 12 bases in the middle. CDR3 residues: CASSQDTGTQYF. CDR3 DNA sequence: TGTGCCAGCAGCCAAGACACGGGGACGCAGTATTTT.

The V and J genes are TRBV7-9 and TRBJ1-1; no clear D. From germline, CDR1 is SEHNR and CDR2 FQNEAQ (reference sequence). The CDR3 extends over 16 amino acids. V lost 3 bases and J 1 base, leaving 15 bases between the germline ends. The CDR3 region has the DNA TGTGCCAGCAGCTTTTCCCCGCAGGCGGGGAACACTGAAGCTTTCTTT. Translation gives CASSFSPQAGNTEAFF. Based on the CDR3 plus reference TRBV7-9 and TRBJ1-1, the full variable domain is DTGVSQNPRHKITKRGQNVTFRCDPISEHNRLYWYRQTLGQGPEFLTYFQNEAQLEKSRLLSDRFSAERPKGSFSTLEIQRTEQGDSAMYLCASSFSPQAGNTEAFFGQGTRLTVV.

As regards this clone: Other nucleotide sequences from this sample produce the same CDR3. The CDR3, as DNA: TGTGCCAGCTCACCCGGGACAGATACGCAGTATTTT. It specifies CASSPGTDTQYF. This rearrangement joins TRBV18 to TRBJ2-3; D not certain. Germline CDR1 is KGHSH and CDR2 is LQKENI. The CDR3 sequence is 12 residues long. Trimming took 3 bases from V and 3 from J, leaving 4 bases between them.

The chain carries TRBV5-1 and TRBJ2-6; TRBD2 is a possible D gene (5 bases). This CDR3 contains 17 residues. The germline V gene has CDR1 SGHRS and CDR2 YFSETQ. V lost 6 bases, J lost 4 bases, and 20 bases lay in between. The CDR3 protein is CASMPLPSSTGANVLTF. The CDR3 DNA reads TGCGCCAGCATGCCCCTCCCTAGCTCGACGGGGGCCAACGTCCTGACTTTC.

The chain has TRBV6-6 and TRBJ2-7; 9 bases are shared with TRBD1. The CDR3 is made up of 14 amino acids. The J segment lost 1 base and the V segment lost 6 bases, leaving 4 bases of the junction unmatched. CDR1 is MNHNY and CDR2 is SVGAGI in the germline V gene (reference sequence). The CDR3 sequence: CASRPGQGSYEQYF. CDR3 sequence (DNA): TGTGCCAGCAGACCAGGACAGGGGTCCTACGAGCAGTACTTC.

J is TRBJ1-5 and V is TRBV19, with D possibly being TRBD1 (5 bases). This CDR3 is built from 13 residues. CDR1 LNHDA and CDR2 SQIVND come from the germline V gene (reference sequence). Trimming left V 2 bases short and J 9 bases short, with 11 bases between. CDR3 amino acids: CASSIQGLGPQHF. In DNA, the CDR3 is TGTGCCAGTAGTATACAGGGTCTTGGGCCCCAGCATTTT.

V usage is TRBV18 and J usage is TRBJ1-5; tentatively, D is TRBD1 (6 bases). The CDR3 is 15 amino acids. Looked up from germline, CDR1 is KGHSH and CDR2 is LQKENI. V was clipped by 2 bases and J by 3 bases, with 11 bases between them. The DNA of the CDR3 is TGTGCCAGCTCACCAAGCCAGGGGACCAATCAGCCCCAGCATTTT. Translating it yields CASSPSQGTNQPQHF.

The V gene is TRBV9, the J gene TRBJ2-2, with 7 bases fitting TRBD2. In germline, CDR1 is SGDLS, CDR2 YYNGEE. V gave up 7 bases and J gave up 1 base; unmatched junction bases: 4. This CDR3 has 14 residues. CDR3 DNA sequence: TGTGCCAGCGCGGGAGCGCGGAACACCGGGGAGCTGTTTTTT. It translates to CASAGARNTGELFF.